This TCR beta chain appears in the sequencing data of a study of response to subunit inactivated influenza vaccine. The table lists this clonotype with many counts. Its target is unknown. The junction had 4 bases not matched to a gene; V was cut back by 5 bases and J by 3 bases. There are 14 residues in the CDR3. Germline V gene sequence: CDR1 SGHTA, CDR2 FQGNSA. Study-wide points: Authors proposed each seasonal influenza vaccination draws in few new T cells.

TCRdb redid the calling of the RT-PCR reads with MiXCR, one entry per CDR3 protein. The data show about half a million distinct CDR3 sequences, with 7.5% to 8.5% seen just once and 13% held by the top ten. Sequenced material: PBMCs from blood, taken about 23 months after vaccination. The V gene is TRBV7-2, the J gene TRBJ2-1; the match to TRBD1 covers 7 bases. The clonotype was recovered from a man in his fifties or sixties who received an inactivated influenza vaccine. CDR3 protein: CASSPRTGYNEQFF. DNA of the CDR3: TGTGCCAGCAGCCCCAGGACAGGCTACAATGAGCAGTTCTTC.